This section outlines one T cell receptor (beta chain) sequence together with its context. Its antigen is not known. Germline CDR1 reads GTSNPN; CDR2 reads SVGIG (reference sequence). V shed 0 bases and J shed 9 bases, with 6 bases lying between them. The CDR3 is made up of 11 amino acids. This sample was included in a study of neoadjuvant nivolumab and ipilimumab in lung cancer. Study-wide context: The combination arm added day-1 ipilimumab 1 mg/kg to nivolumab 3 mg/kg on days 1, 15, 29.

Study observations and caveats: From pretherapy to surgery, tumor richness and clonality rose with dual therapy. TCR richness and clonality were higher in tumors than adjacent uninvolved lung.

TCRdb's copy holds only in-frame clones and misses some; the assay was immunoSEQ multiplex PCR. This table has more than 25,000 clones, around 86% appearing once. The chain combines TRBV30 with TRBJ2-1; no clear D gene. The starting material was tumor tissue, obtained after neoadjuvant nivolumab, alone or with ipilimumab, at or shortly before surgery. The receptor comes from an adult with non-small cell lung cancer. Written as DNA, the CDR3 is TGTGCCTGGAGTGTAGAGGTTGAGCAGTTCTTC. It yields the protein CAWSVEVEQFF.